This T cell receptor beta chain comes out of a study of graft-versus-host responses after intestinal transplantation. As to this clone: Its specificity is not known.

Study-wide results and limits: In recipient marrow, GvH clones were found, and some appeared first in ileum or blood.

This table comes from immunoSEQ multiplex PCR, and its TCRdb copy is limited to in-frame clones, with some not included. The sample records about 40,000 clones, 75% to 95% being singletons. This CDR3 is built from 16 residues. V was trimmed by 0 bases and J by 10 bases, leaving 17 bases between them. Germline CDR1 SGHRS, CDR2 YFSETQ. Here the sequenced sample was PBMCs, taken approximately 310 days after intestinal transplant. The source is a human patient who received an intestinal transplant, so some T cells may come from the graft donor. The genes are TRBV5-1 and TRBJ1-6; maybe TRBD1 (6 bases). The CDR3 reads CASSLALDRGESPLHF. The CDR3 DNA follows: TGCGCCAGCAGCTTGGCCCTGGACAGAGGCGAGTCACCCCTCCACTTT. Drawing the rest from reference TRBV5-1 and TRBJ1-6, the complete variable domain is KAGVTQTPRYLIKTRGQQVTLSCSPISGHRSVSWYQQTPGQGLQFLFEYFSETQRNKGNFPGRFSGRQFSNSRSEMNVSTLELGDSALYLCASSLALDRGESPLHFGNGTRLTVT.